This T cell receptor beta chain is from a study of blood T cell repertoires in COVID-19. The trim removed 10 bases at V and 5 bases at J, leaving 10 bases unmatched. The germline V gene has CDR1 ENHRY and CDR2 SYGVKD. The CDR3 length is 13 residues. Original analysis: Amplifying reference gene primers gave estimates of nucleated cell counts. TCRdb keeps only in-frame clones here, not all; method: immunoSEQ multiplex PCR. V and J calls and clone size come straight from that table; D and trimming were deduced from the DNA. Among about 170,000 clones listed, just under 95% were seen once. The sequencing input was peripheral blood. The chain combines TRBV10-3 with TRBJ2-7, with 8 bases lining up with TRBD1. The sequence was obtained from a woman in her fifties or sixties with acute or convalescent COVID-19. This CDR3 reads CATLGQGSDEQYF. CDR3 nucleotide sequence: TGTGCCACCCTAGGACAGGGAAGCGACGAGCAGTACTTC.